These 8 T cell receptor beta chains were all obtained from the same sample, sequenced in a study of blood T cells in healthy people across ages. For the second PCR, which ran for about 6 to 11 cycles, a sample-barcoded 5' primer and a J-beta primer mix were used. TCRdb re-analysed the 5' RACE reads in MiXCR, keeping a single row per CDR3 protein. The sample consists of around 900,000 distinct CDR3 sequences, roughly 51% of them appearing once. The sequencing sample was made of blood. Every receptor here comes from a woman aged 55-70 years in good health.

This chain joins TRBV29-1 and TRBJ2-5, with TRBD1 matching 7 bases. CDR1 SQVTM and CDR2 ANQGSEA come from the germline V gene. The V and J ends lost 3 bases and 0 bases, in that order; junction bases with no gene match: 10. This CDR3 has 16 amino acids. The CDR3 nucleotides read TGCAGCGTTGATGGTCCCGGGACAGAGTACCAAGAGACCCAGTACTTC. Translating gives CSVDGPGTEYQETQYF. The variable domain in full, completed from reference TRBV29-1 and TRBJ2-5, reads SAVISQKPSRDICQRGTSLTIQCQVDSQVTMMFWYRQQPGQSLTLIATANQGSEATYESGFVIDKFPISRPNLTFSTLTVSNMSPEDSSIYLCSVDGPGTEYQETQYFGPGTRLLVL.

About this clonotype itself: A much larger clone lies one base from this, so it may be a read error. The CDR3 region has the DNA TGTGCCAGCATCCCGACAGGCCAGAGCTCCTACAATGAGCAGTACTTC. It translates to CASIPTGQSSYNEQYF. This rearrangement joins TRBV27 to TRBJ2-1; the D gene is possibly TRBD1 (6 bases). The closer fit of TRBJ2-7 to the DNA end suggests the J call may be wrong. This CDR3 has 16 residues. Germline CDR1 MNHEY, CDR2 SMNVEV (reference sequence).

The CDR3 is CSARDFQRWSYEQYF. CDR3 nucleotides: TGCAGTGCTAGAGATTTCCAGCGGTGGTCCTACGAGCAGTACTTC. The chain combines TRBV20-1 with TRBJ2-7; a weak D match, TRBD2 (5 bases). V lost 0 bases and J 1 base, leaving 13 bases between the germline ends. CDR3 length equals 15 residues. Germline V lookup: CDR1 DFQATT, CDR2 SNEGSKA (reference sequence).

As for this clonotype: An end of the junction does not agree with germline; a read error may underlie this. The rearrangement joins TRBV27 to TRBJ2-7; TRBD2 agrees at 7 bases. The CDR3 extends over 14 amino acids. Germline CDR1 reads MNHEY; CDR2 reads SMNVEV (reference sequence). CDR3 nucleotide sequence: TGTGCCGGCAGGCCACTAGCGACGAGGAACGAGCAGTACTTC. This sequence encodes CAGRPLATRNEQYF.

This clonotype showed up just a few times. The chain employs TRBV29-1 and TRBJ2-5, with TRBD2 matching over 14 bases. CDR1 and CDR2 (germline): SQVTM, ANQGSEA. The CDR3 runs 19 residues. Trimming cost V 4 bases and J 5 bases; bases outside gene matches: 18. The CDR3 protein is CSVGRLAGGRSGGKETQYF. The CDR3 nucleotides are TGCAGCGTTGGGAGACTAGCGGGAGGGCGCTCCGGAGGCAAGGAGACCCAGTACTTC.

The J gene is TRBJ1-2, the V gene TRBV12-3 or TRBV12-4; no reliable D call. Trimming stripped 6 bases from V and 8 bases from J, with 13 bases between. The CDR3 spans 12 residues. The DNA for the CDR3 is TGTGCCAGCAGCCTTAATTTGGGGGGCTACACCTTC. Protein product: CASSLNLGGYTF.

This clonotype was detected a few times. The J gene is TRBJ2-1, the V gene TRBV7-2; TRBD2 aligns across 11 bases. Germline V gene sequence: CDR1 SGHTA, CDR2 FQGNSA. CDR3 size: 15 residues. V shed 5 bases, J shed 2 bases, and the junction held 2 bases outside the gene matches. The DNA of the CDR3 is TGTGCCAGCAGCGGGACTAGCGGTACCTACAATGAGCAGTTCTTC. Translation: CASSGTSGTYNEQFF.

V is TRBV12-3 or TRBV12-4 and J is TRBJ1-2, with D possibly TRBD1 on 5 matching bases. Trimming took 6 bases from V and 4 from J, leaving 15 bases between them. The CDR3 spans 14 residues. The CDR3 region has the DNA TGTGCCAGCAGACAGGACGGGTGGGGCTATGGCTACACCTTC. Translation: CASRQDGWGYGYTF.